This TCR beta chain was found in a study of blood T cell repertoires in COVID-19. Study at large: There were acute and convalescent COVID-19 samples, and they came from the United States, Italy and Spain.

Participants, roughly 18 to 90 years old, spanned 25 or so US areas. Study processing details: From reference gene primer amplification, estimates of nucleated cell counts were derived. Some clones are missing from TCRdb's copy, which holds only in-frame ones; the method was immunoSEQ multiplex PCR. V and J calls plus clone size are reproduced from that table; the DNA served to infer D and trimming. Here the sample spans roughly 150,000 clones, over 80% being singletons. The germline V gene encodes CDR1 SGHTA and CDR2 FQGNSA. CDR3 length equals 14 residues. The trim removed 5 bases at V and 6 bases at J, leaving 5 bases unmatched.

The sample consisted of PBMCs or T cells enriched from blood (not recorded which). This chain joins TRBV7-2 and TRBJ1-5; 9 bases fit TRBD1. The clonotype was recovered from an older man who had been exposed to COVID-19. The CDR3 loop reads CASSKDRGTQPQHF. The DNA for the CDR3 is TGTGCCAGCAGCAAGGACAGGGGAACTCAGCCCCAGCATTTT.